This passage covers 30 T cell receptor beta chains from one sample sequenced in a study of early T cells in non-severe SARS-CoV-2 infection (dated by TCRdb to about 2021). Receptor libraries were prepared by 5' RACE. Sequenced on a NextSeq 500. Using fastp at Q25 and MiXCR, TCRdb reprocessed the public reads and kept productive beta chains. Each entry is one CDR3 protein sequence, shown with its most common DNA and genes. Present in this sample are 30,000 to 45,000 distinct CDR3 sequences, about 5% of which were seen just once. The ten largest clones take up 30% of the sample. Input material: whole blood. The receptors here all came from an adult who was a healthcare worker with PCR-confirmed SARS-CoV-2 infection or an uninfected control (not recorded which).

This clonotype was picked up many times. The V gene is TRBV20-1, the J gene TRBJ1-5; no clear D gene. The V gene's germline CDR1 is DFQATT and CDR2 SNEGSKA (reference sequence). The CDR3 extends over 12 amino acids. Trimming left V 6 bases short and J 5 bases short, with 11 bases between. DNA for the CDR3: TGCAGTGCAATAGGAGGTTATCAGCCCCAGCATTTT. Encoded protein: CSAIGGYQPQHF.

This clonotype was seen a handful of times. This chain uses TRBV11-3 with TRBJ2-1; 8 nucleotides agree with TRBD2. CDR1 is SGHNT and CDR2 is YENEEA in the germline V gene. V gave up 2 bases and J gave up 7 bases; unmatched junction bases: 10. The CDR3 extends over 16 amino acids. This CDR3 reads CASSLILSGRENEQFF. For the CDR3, the DNA is TGTGCCAGCAGCTTAATTTTGAGCGGGAGAGAAAATGAGCAGTTCTTC.

In its sample, this clonotype was seen many times. V gene TRBV11-2 combines with J gene TRBJ2-3; 10 bases are shared with TRBD2. Germline CDR1 and CDR2: SGHAT and FQNNGV. J was trimmed by 1 base and V by 3 bases; bases with no gene match: 4. The length of the CDR3 is 16 residues. The CDR3 DNA is TGTGCCAGCAGCTTGTTGAGCGGGGGGGGCACAGATACGCAGTATTTT. Its protein is CASSLLSGGGTDTQYF.

This clonotype was found a few times. V gene TRBV5-1 combines with J gene TRBJ1-5, with D possibly TRBD1 on 6 matching bases. CDR1 SGHRS and CDR2 YFSETQ come from the germline V gene. There are 15 residues in the CDR3. Trimming took off 0 bases at V and 6 bases at J, with 13 bases between the two ends. DNA of the CDR3: TGCGCCAGCAGCTTGGATACAGGGCATGGTCAGCCCCAGCATTTT. Residues: CASSLDTGHGQPQHF.

This clonotype was found many times. V and J are TRBV19 and TRBJ1-3, with D tentatively TRBD1 (6 bases). The CDR3 sequence is 15 residues long. V was trimmed by 5 bases and J by 0 bases, leaving 11 bases between them. CDR1 LNHDA and CDR2 SQIVND come from the germline V gene (reference sequence). The CDR3, as DNA: TGTGCCAGTAGTGGAACAGGGAACTCTGGAAACACCATATATTTT. Protein sequence: CASSGTGNSGNTIYF.

Ten or more counts support this clonotype. The rearrangement links TRBV19 to TRBJ1-4, with 8 bases fitting TRBD1. The CDR3 is 15 amino acids. CDR1 and CDR2 from the germline V gene are LNHDA and SQIVND (reference sequence). The V segment lost 4 bases and the J segment 6 bases; nucleotides outside the gene matches: 7. The CDR3 loop is CASSTAVTGDEKLFF. Written as DNA, the CDR3 is TGTGCCAGTAGTACAGCGGTGACAGGGGATGAAAAACTGTTTTTT.

The sample holds many counts of this clonotype. Written as DNA, the CDR3 is TGTGCCAGCTCACCAACTAGCGGGGGGGCCAATGAGCAGTTCTTC. Amino acid sequence: CASSPTSGGANEQFF. The V and J genes are TRBV18 and TRBJ2-1, with 13 positions matching TRBD2. The V gene end was trimmed by 2 bases and the J gene end by 6 bases; junction bases not matched to a gene: 1. The CDR3 runs to 15 residues. The germline V gene has CDR1 KGHSH and CDR2 LQKENI.

This clonotype was counted many times. This chain links TRBV7-3 with TRBJ2-3; 9 nucleotides agree with TRBD2. V lost 2 bases to trimming and J lost 6 bases; unmatched junction nucleotides: 6. The CDR3 contains 15 residues. Germline loops: CDR1 SGHTA, CDR2 FQGTGA. The CDR3 sequence: CASSLVAGVWDTQYF. The DNA of the CDR3 is TGTGCCAGCAGCTTAGTAGCGGGAGTTTGGGATACGCAGTATTTT.

The chain couples TRBV6-2 or TRBV6-3 to TRBJ2-7, with 10 bases lining up with TRBD2. This CDR3 comprises 14 residues. CDR1 MNHEY and CDR2 SVGEGT come from the germline V gene. V shed 8 bases and J 6 bases; nucleotides not matched to a gene: 10. The CDR3 bases are TGTGCCAGCCGAGAAAGCGGGAGGGCCCCCGAGCAGTACTTC. The encoded protein is CASRESGRAPEQYF.

The chain uses TRBV10-3 and TRBJ2-5; D is uncertain. Per germline, CDR1 ENHRY and CDR2 SYGVKD. The CDR3 totals 12 residues. Trimming removed 10 bases at V and 0 bases at J, with 9 bases between. The CDR3 is CATMDHQETQYF. In DNA form, the CDR3 reads TGTGCCACCATGGACCACCAAGAGACCCAGTACTTC.

This clonotype was detected many times. The chain is built from TRBV20-1 and TRBJ1-1, with D possibly matching TRBD1 (6 bases). Trimming shortened V by 0 bases and J by 3 bases, and 17 bases separated the two germline ends. The CDR3 extends over 16 amino acids. Germline V gene lookup returns CDR1 DFQATT and CDR2 SNEGSKA (reference sequence). The CDR3: CSAREEAWGRDTEAFF. CDR3 sequence (DNA): TGCAGTGCTAGAGAAGAAGCATGGGGGCGGGACACTGAAGCTTTCTTT.

This clonotype was seen repeatedly, ten times or more. The genes are TRBV29-1 and TRBJ2-5, with 12 bases that match TRBD2. From germline, CDR1 is SQVTM and CDR2 ANQGSEA. The CDR3 covers 14 residues. Losses at the gene ends were 5 bases for V and 5 bases for J; bases not matched to a gene: 6. The CDR3 spells CSVSTSGSSETQYF. The DNA for the CDR3 is TGCAGCGTTTCGACTAGCGGGAGTTCTGAGACCCAGTACTTC.

The chain couples TRBV5-4 to TRBJ2-1; tentatively, D is TRBD2 (6 bases). Germline CDR1 SGHNT, CDR2 YYREEE (reference sequence). The V end lost 6 bases, the J end lost 4 bases, and 11 bases lay between the germline ends. The CDR3 totals 13 residues. In DNA form, the CDR3 reads TGTGCCAGCACCCCCAGCGGGTACAATGAGCAGTTCTTC. Translated: CASTPSGYNEQFF.

This clonotype showed up many times. The V gene is TRBV7-2, the J gene TRBJ1-2; D possibly corresponds to TRBD1 (6 bases). This CDR3 region has 13 residues. Deletions cut 7 bases from V and 5 bases from J, with 14 bases between. The germline gives CDR1 SGHTA, CDR2 FQGNSA. CDR3 loop: CASTADRQYGYTF. The CDR3 DNA follows: TGTGCCAGCACCGCGGACAGACAATATGGCTACACCTTC.

The chain links TRBV7-2 to TRBJ2-3; possible D gene TRBD2, 5 bases. The CDR3 sequence is 13 residues long. V was trimmed by 1 base and J by 6 bases, leaving 8 bases between them. Germline loops: CDR1 SGHTA, CDR2 FQGNSA. CDR3 nucleotide sequence: TGTGCCAGCAGCTTAGGCGGGTTCGATACGCAGTATTTT. This encodes CASSLGGFDTQYF.

This clonotype occurred many times. The chain joins TRBV25-1 to TRBJ2-7, with D perhaps matching TRBD1 or TRBD2 (5 bases each). The CDR3 contains 15 residues. V lost 3 bases, J lost 0 bases, and 12 bases lay in between. Germline V gene data show CDR1 as MGHDK and CDR2 as SYGVNS. The CDR3 sequence: CASSDQRGGSYEQYF. The CDR3 DNA is TGTGCCAGCAGTGACCAACGGGGCGGCTCCTACGAGCAGTACTTC.

This clonotype occurred many times. The V and J genes are TRBV20-1 and TRBJ2-1; 15 nucleotides align to TRBD2. The V segment lost 4 bases and the J segment 0 bases; nucleotides outside the gene matches: 4. CDR1 is DFQATT and CDR2 is SNEGSKA in the germline V gene (reference sequence). This CDR3 contains 17 residues. The CDR3 region has the DNA TGCAGTGCTAAGGGACTAGCGGGAGGTAACTCCTACAATGAGCAGTTCTTC. It specifies CSAKGLAGGNSYNEQFF.

The chain couples TRBV29-1 to TRBJ2-1, with D possibly matching TRBD2 (5 bases). This CDR3 is 14 amino acids long. Germline values: CDR1 SQVTM, CDR2 ANQGSEA. V shed 6 bases and J shed 2 bases, with 14 bases lying between them. CDR3 sequence (DNA): TGCAGCGTCACTGAGGGCTCGACCTACAATGAGCAGTTCTTC. Translated, it gives CSVTEGSTYNEQFF.

This clonotype showed up many times. The V call is TRBV7-2, the J call TRBJ1-1; D not certain. The CDR3 is 14 amino acids. From germline, CDR1 is SGHTA and CDR2 FQGNSA. V was pared by 3 bases and J by 5 bases, with 13 bases between. CDR3 coding DNA: TGTGCCAGCAGCTTTGGGAGCTGGGAGACTGAAGCTTTCTTT. Its translation: CASSFGSWETEAFF.

This clonotype was recorded a few times. The chain couples TRBV5-4 to TRBJ2-7; tentatively, D is TRBD2 (5 bases). V lost 0 bases, J lost 0 bases, and 10 bases lay in between. The CDR3 is 15 residues long. Looked up from germline, CDR1 is SGHNT and CDR2 is YYREEE (reference sequence). Here the CDR3 reads CASSLARGSSYEQYF. CDR3 in DNA: TGTGCCAGCAGCTTGGCCCGGGGAAGCTCCTACGAGCAGTACTTC.

This clonotype was recorded a few times. The J gene is TRBJ2-5, the V gene TRBV20-1; D is undetermined. The germline V gene has CDR1 DFQATT and CDR2 SNEGSKA (reference sequence). This CDR3 is 10 amino acids long. The CDR3: CSPLGETQYF. The CDR3 region has the DNA TGCAGCCCCTTGGGGGAGACCCAGTACTTC.

This clonotype occurred many times. In DNA form, the CDR3 reads TGTGCCAGCAGCCAAAAAAGCGGGATCCCGACCCAGTACTTC. This sequence encodes CASSQKSGIPTQYF. The chain combines TRBV3-1 with TRBJ2-5; 7 nucleotides line up with TRBD2. CDR1 is LGHDT and CDR2 is YNNKEL in the germline V gene (reference sequence). CDR3 length: 14 amino acids. V lost 2 bases to trimming and J lost 7 bases; unmatched junction nucleotides: 7.

This clonotype was seen many times. This rearrangement joins TRBV12-3 or TRBV12-4 to TRBJ1-2; D not certain. The CDR3 has 12 residues. V lost 1 base to trimming and J lost 8 bases, with 8 bases between them. CDR3 DNA: TGTGCCAGCAGTTTAGGCCCGACGGGCTACACCTTC. As protein: CASSLGPTGYTF.

This clonotype was recorded at least ten times. V usage is TRBV6-6 and J usage is TRBJ1-6; no clear D gene. V was clipped by 0 bases and J by 4 bases, with 7 bases between them. This CDR3 region has 15 residues. Germline-derived CDR1 and CDR2 are MNHNY and SVGAGI (reference sequence). CDR3 coding DNA: TGTGCCAGCAGTTACTCGGGGAGGTATAATTCACCCCTCCACTTT. It is translated as CASSYSGRYNSPLHF.

This clonotype was seen repeatedly, ten times or more. V and J are TRBV7-8 and TRBJ2-3, with 13 bases identical to TRBD2. The J segment lost 2 bases and the V segment lost 4 bases, leaving 6 bases of the junction unmatched. This CDR3 region has 17 residues. Germline CDR1 SGHVS, CDR2 FQNEAQ. Here the CDR3 reads CASSSGLAGIYTDTQYF. Here the CDR3 DNA reads TGTGCCAGCAGCTCGGGACTAGCGGGGATTTACACAGATACGCAGTATTTT. The whole variable domain, filled in from reference TRBV7-8 and TRBJ2-3, reads GAGVSQSPRYKVAKRGQDVALRCDPISGHVSLFWYQQALGQGPEFLTYFQNEAQLDKSGLPSDRFFAERPEGSVSTLKIQRTQQEDSAVYLCASSSGLAGIYTDTQYFGPGTRLTVL.

This clonotype was seen repeatedly, ten times or more. The chain couples TRBV7-2 to TRBJ2-7, with D possibly being TRBD1 (7 bases). Trimming stripped 5 bases from V and 3 bases from J, with 26 bases between. Germline V CDR1 and CDR2: SGHTA, FQGNSA. The length of the CDR3 is 18 residues. The CDR3 protein is CASSTSGPTGTVVYEQYF. The CDR3, as DNA: TGTGCCAGCAGCACAAGCGGGCCAACCGGGACAGTTGTCTACGAGCAGTACTTC.

The chain links TRBV12-3 or TRBV12-4 to TRBJ2-5, with TRBD1 matching 9 bases. This CDR3 is built from 15 residues. The V gene end was trimmed by 6 bases and the J gene end by 4 bases; junction bases not matched to a gene: 9. The CDR3 loop reads CASSLYRGQGETQYF. Written as DNA, the CDR3 is TGTGCCAGCAGCTTATACAGGGGGCAAGGAGAGACCCAGTACTTC.

There are many counts of this clonotype. This chain links TRBV12-5 with TRBJ1-6; no definite D call. The germline gives CDR1 LGHNT, CDR2 FRNRAP. There are 13 residues in the CDR3. V lost 3 bases to trimming and J lost 15 bases, with 15 bases between them. CDR3 in DNA: TGTGCTAGTGGTTTTGGATCCAGCTTTGTCCTCCACTTT. This codes for CASGFGSSFVLHF.

The rearrangement joins TRBV28 to TRBJ2-5; 8 nucleotides align to TRBD2. The germline V gene has CDR1 MDHEN and CDR2 SYDVKM. There are 16 residues in the CDR3. V gave up 4 bases and J gave up 5 bases; unmatched junction bases: 12. DNA of the CDR3: TGTGCCAGCAGTTCCGCGGGAGGACGGGCCAGGGAGACCCAGTACTTC. This sequence encodes CASSSAGGRARETQYF.

The DNA for the CDR3 is TGTGCCAGCAGCCCCTCGACCACCCATGAGCAGTTCTTC. Translated: CASSPSTTHEQFF. This chain links TRBV9 with TRBJ2-1; D unclear. V dropped 4 bases and J dropped 8 bases, with 13 bases sitting between them. CDR1 and CDR2 (germline): SGDLS, YYNGEE. The CDR3 sequence is 13 residues long.